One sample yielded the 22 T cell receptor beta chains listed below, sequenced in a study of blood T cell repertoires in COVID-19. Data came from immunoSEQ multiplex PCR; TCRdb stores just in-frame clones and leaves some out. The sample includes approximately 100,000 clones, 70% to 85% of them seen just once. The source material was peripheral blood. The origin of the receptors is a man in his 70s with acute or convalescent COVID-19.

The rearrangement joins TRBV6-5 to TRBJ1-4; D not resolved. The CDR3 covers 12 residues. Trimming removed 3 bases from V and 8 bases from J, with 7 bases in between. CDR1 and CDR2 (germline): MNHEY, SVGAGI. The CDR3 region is CASSYTGEKLFF. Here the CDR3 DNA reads TGTGCCAGCAGTTATACCGGGGAAAAACTGTTTTTT.

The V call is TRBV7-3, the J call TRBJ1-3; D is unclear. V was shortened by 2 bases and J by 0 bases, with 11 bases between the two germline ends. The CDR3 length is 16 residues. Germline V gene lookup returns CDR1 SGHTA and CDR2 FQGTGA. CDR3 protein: CASSLAEARSGNTIYF. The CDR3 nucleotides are TGTGCCAGCAGCTTAGCTGAGGCCCGCTCTGGAAACACCATATATTTT. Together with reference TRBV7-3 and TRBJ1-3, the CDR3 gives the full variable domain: GAGVSQTPSNKVTEKGKYVELRCDPISGHTALYWYRQSLGQGPEFLIYFQGTGAADDSGLPNDRFFAVRPEGSVSTLKIQRTERGDSAVYLCASSLAEARSGNTIYFGEGSWLTVV.

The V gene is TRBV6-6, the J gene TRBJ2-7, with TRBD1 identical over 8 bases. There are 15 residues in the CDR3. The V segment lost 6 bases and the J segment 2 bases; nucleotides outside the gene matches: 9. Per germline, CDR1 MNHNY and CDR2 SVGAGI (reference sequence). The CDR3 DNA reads TGTGCCAGCAGCCAAACAGGGACAGGCCCCTACGAGCAGTACTTC. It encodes CASSQTGTGPYEQYF.

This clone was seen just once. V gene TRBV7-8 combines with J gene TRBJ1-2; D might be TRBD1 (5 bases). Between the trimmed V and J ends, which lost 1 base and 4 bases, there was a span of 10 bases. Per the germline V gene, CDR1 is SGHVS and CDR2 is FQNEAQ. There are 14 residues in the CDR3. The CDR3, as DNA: TGTGCCAGCAGCTTAGACCCGGGGGGCTATGGCTACACCTTC. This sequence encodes CASSLDPGGYGYTF.

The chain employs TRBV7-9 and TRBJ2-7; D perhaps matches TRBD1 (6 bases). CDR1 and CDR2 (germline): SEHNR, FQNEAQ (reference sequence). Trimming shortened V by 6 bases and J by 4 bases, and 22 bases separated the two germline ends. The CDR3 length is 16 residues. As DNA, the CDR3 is TGTGCCAGCAGTCAACTCGGGACAACCGAGGGGTACGAGCAGTACTTC. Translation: CASSQLGTTEGYEQYF.

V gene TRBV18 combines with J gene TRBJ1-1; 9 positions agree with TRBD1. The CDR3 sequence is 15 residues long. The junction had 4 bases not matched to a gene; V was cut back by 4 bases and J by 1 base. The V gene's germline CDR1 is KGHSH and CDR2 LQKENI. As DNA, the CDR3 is TGTGCCAGCTCACGGGGACAGGGAGGGAACACTGAAGCTTTCTTT. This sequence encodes CASSRGQGGNTEAFF.

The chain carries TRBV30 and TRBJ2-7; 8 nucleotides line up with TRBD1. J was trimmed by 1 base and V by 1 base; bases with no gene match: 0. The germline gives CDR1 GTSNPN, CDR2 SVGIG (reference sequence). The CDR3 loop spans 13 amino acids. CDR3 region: CAWSGTGSYEQYF. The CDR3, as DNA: TGTGCCTGGAGTGGGACAGGGTCCTACGAGCAGTACTTC. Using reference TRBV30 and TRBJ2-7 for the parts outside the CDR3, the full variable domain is SQTIHQWPATLVQPVGSPLSLECTVEGTSNPNLYWYRQAAGRGLQLLFYSVGIGQISSEVPQNLSASRPQDRQFILSSKKLLLSDSGFYLCAWSGTGSYEQYFGPGTRLTVT.

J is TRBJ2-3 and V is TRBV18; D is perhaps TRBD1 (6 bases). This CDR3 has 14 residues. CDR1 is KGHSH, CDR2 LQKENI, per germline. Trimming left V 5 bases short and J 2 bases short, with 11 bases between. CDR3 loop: CASSFGTNTDTQYF. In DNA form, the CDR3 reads TGTGCCAGCTCATTCGGGACAAACACAGATACGCAGTATTTT.

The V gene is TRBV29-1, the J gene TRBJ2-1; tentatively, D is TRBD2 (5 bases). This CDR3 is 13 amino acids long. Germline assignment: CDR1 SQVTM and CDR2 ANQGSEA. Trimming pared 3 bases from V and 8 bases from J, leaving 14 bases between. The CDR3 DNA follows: TGCAGCGTTGATGATCGGGGAAGCGATGAGCAGTTCTTC. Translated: CSVDDRGSDEQFF.

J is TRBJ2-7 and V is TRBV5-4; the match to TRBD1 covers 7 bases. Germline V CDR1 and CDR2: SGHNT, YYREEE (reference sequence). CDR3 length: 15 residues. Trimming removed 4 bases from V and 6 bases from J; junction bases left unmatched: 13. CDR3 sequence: CASSPLGTDIAEQYF. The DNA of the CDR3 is TGTGCCAGCAGCCCGTTAGGGACAGATATTGCCGAGCAGTACTTC. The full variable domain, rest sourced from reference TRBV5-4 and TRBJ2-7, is ETGVTQSPTHLIKTRGQQVTLRCSSQSGHNTVSWYQQALGQGPQFIFQYYREEENGRGNFPPRFSGLQFPNYSSELNVNALELDDSALYLCASSPLGTDIAEQYFGPGTRLTVT.

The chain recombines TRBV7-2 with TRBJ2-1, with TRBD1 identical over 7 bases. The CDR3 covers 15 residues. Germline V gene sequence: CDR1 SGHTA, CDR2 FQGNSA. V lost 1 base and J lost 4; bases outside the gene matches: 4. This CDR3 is CASSLEGAWYNEQFF. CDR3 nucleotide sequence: TGTGCCAGCAGCTTAGAGGGGGCGTGGTACAATGAGCAGTTCTTC. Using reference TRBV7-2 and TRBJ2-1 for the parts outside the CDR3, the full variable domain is GAGVSQSPSNKVTEKGKDVELRCDPISGHTALYWYRQSLGQGLEFLIYFQGNSAPDKSGLPSDRFSAERTGGSVSTLTIQRTQQEDSAVYLCASSLEGAWYNEQFFGPGTRLTVL.

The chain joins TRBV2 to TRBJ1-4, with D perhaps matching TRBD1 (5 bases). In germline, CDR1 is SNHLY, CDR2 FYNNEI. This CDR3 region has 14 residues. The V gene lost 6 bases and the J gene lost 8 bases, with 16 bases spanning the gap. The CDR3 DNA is TGTGCCAGCAGGCCTCAGGGCATTTGGGAAAAACTGTTTTTT. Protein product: CASRPQGIWEKLFF.

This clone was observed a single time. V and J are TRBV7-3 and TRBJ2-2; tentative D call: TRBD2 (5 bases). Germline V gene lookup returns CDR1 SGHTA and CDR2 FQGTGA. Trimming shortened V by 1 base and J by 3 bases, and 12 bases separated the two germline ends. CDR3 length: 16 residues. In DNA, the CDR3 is TGTGCCAGCAGCTTAAGGGCTAGCCGGGACACCGGGGAGCTGTTTTTT. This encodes CASSLRASRDTGELFF.

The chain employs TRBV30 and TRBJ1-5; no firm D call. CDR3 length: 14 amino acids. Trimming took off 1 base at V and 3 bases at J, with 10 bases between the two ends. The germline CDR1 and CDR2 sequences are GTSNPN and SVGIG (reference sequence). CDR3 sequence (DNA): TGTGCCTGGAGTGGTCGTGTCTACAATCAGCCCCAGCATTTT. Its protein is CAWSGRVYNQPQHF.

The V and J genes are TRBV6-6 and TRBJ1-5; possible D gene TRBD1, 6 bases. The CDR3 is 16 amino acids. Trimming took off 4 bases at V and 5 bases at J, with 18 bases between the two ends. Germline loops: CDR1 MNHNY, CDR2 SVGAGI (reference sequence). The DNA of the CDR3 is TGTGCCAGCAGTTCCTACCCAGGGGCAGGGGATCAGCCCCAGCATTTT. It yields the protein CASSSYPGAGDQPQHF.

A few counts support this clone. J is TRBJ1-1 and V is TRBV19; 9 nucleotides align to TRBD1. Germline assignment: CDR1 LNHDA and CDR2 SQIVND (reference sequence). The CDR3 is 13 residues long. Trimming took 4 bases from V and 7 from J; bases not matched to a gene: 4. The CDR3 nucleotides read TGTGCCAGTAGTAAGGACAGGGGATTTGAAGCTTTCTTT. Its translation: CASSKDRGFEAFF.

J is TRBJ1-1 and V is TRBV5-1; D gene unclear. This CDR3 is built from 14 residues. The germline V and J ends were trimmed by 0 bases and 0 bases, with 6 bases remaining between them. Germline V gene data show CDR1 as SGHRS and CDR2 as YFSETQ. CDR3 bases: TGCGCCAGCAGCTTGGCCAGTTTGAACACTGAAGCTTTCTTT. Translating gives CASSLASLNTEAFF. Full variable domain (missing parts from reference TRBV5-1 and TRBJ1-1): KAGVTQTPRYLIKTRGQQVTLSCSPISGHRSVSWYQQTPGQGLQFLFEYFSETQRNKGNFPGRFSGRQFSNSRSEMNVSTLELGDSALYLCASSLASLNTEAFFGQGTRLTVV.

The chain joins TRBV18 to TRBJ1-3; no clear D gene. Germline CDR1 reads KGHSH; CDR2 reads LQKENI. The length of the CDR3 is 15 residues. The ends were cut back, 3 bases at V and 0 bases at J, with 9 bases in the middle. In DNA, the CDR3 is TGTGCCAGCTCACCGGGAGGGAACTCTGGAAACACCATATATTTT. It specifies CASSPGGNSGNTIYF.

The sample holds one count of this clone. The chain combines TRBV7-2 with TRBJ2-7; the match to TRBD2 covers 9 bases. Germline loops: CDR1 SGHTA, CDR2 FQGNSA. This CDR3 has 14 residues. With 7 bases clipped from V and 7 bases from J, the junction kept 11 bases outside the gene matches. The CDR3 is CASKDAGGPREQYF. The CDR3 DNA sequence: TGTGCCAGCAAGGATGCGGGAGGGCCCCGGGAGCAGTACTTC.

In DNA form, the CDR3 reads TGTGCCAGCAGCCGGGACAGAGGAGCTAACTATGGCTACACCTTC. Encoded protein: CASSRDRGANYGYTF. J is TRBJ1-2 and V is TRBV7-9, with 7 bases fitting TRBD1. CDR1 is SEHNR and CDR2 is FQNEAQ in the germline V gene (reference sequence). V dropped 5 bases and J dropped 0; count of bases not matched to a gene: 6. The CDR3 consists of 15 residues.

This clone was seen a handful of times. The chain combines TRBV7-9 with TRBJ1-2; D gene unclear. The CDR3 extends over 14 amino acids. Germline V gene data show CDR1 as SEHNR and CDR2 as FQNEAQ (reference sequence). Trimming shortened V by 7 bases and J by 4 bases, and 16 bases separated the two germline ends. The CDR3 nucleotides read TGTGCCAGCACACCCCCCGGGAAAGGCTATGGCTACACCTTC. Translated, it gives CASTPPGKGYGYTF.

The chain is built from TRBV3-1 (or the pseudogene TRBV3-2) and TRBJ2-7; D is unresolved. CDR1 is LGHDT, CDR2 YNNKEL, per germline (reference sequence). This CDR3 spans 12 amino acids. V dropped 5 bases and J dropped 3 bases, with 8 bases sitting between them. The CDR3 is CASSTVDYEQYF. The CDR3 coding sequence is TGTGCCAGCAGCACAGTGGACTACGAGCAGTACTTC.